One and the same sample provided the 26 T cell receptor beta chains below, sequenced in a study of blood T cell repertoires in COVID-19. Here immunoSEQ multiplex PCR was the method, and the copy in TCRdb shows in-frame clones only, minus some. The sample holds under 130,000 clones, 80% to 85% seen once. Sequencing was performed on peripheral blood. The receptors were gathered from an elderly man with acute or convalescent COVID-19.

The CDR3 is CASSPGLAGVYSTDTQYF. The CDR3 nucleotides read TGTGCCAGTAGTCCCGGACTAGCGGGGGTATACAGCACAGATACGCAGTATTTT. The chain has TRBV19 and TRBJ2-3; 13 nucleotides line up with TRBD2. There are 18 residues in the CDR3. V lost 5 bases, J lost 0 bases, and 8 bases stayed unmatched. Germline lookup yields CDR1 LNHDA and CDR2 SQIVND (reference sequence).

J is TRBJ1-3 and V is TRBV5-6, with D perhaps matching TRBD1 (6 bases). V lost 5 bases, J lost 9 bases, and 18 bases lay in between. CDR3 length: 14 amino acids. Germline CDR1 is SGHDT and CDR2 is YYEEEE. The CDR3 region is CASRLRGGPATIYF. CDR3 nucleotide sequence: TGTGCCAGCAGATTGAGGGGGGGGCCAGCCACCATATATTTT.

The rearrangement joins TRBV7-2 to TRBJ2-1; 16 bases agree with TRBD2. Germline V gene sequence: CDR1 SGHTA, CDR2 FQGNSA. CDR3 length: 16 amino acids. V lost 3 bases, J lost 7 bases, and 3 bases stayed unmatched. Here the CDR3 DNA reads TGTGCCAGCAGCTTGGGACTAGCGGGAGGGGTAAATGAGCAGTTCTTC. As protein: CASSLGLAGGVNEQFF.

The table lists this clone with a count of one. The chain joins TRBV2 to TRBJ1-1, with D possibly matching TRBD1 (5 bases). V was trimmed by 6 bases and J by 8 bases, leaving 13 bases between them. Germline V lookup: CDR1 SNHLY, CDR2 FYNNEI. The CDR3 contains 12 residues. The CDR3 nucleotides are TGTGCCAGCAGCGGGACTGTTGAGGAAGCTTTCTTT. Translated, it gives CASSGTVEEAFF.

V and J are TRBV28 and TRBJ1-2, with a tentative D call TRBD1 (5 bases). Germline-derived CDR1 and CDR2 are MDHEN and SYDVKM. This CDR3 has 12 amino acids. With 7 bases removed from V and 0 bases from J, the gap between germline ends came to 6 bases. The CDR3 spells CASTTANYGYTF. CDR3 nucleotide sequence: TGTGCCAGCACGACAGCTAACTATGGCTACACCTTC.

The gene calls are TRBV4-2 and TRBJ2-7, with D possibly being TRBD2 (6 bases). The CDR3 has 15 amino acids. CDR1 and CDR2 (germline): LGHNA, YNFKEQ. V shed 1 base and J shed 3 bases, with 13 bases lying between them. This chain's CDR3 is CASSQAGDYLYEQYF. The CDR3 coding sequence is TGTGCCAGCAGCCAAGCGGGAGACTACCTCTACGAGCAGTACTTC.

CDR3 in amino acids: CASSLVGGRLNSYEQYF. The DNA for the CDR3 is TGTGCCAGCAGCTTAGTTGGCGGGAGGTTGAACTCCTACGAGCAGTACTTC. The chain couples TRBV11-3 to TRBJ2-7; TRBD2 matches at 8 bases. V lost 1 base to trimming and J lost 0 bases; unmatched junction nucleotides: 8. The germline V gene has CDR1 SGHNT and CDR2 YENEEA. This CDR3 region has 17 residues.

The rearrangement joins TRBV29-1 to TRBJ2-1; 9 nucleotides align to TRBD1. The CDR3 loop spans 15 amino acids. J lost 7 bases, V lost 5 bases, and 12 bases had no gene match. The germline gives CDR1 SQVTM, CDR2 ANQGSEA. CDR3 in amino acids: CSVMGQQGALNEQFF. The CDR3 nucleotides are TGCAGCGTTATGGGCCAACAGGGGGCTCTGAATGAGCAGTTCTTC.

The chain uses TRBV7-9 and TRBJ2-2; TRBD1 might be the D (6 bases). From germline, CDR1 is SEHNR and CDR2 FQNEAQ (reference sequence). Trimming cost V 4 bases and J 0 bases, with 12 bases left between them. The length of the CDR3 is 16 residues. The CDR3 sequence is CASSSIQGANTGELFF. The CDR3 nucleotides are TGTGCCAGCAGCTCGATACAGGGTGCGAACACCGGGGAGCTGTTTTTT. Together with reference TRBV7-9 and TRBJ2-2, the CDR3 gives the full variable domain: DTGVSQNPRHKITKRGQNVTFRCDPISEHNRLYWYRQTLGQGPEFLTYFQNEAQLEKSRLLSDRFSAERPKGSFSTLEIQRTEQGDSAMYLCASSSIQGANTGELFFGEGSRLTVL.

This clone was observed a few times. The V call is TRBV21-1, the J call TRBJ2-1; TRBD2 is taken as the D call from the table, unchecked against the DNA. TRBV21-1 counts as a pseudogene. The CDR3 covers 17 residues. CDR3 amino acids: CASSTPATSGVYNEQFF. For the CDR3, the DNA is TGTGCCAGCAGCACCCCAGCGACTAGCGGGGTTTACAATGAGCAGTTCTTC.

This chain uses TRBV28 with TRBJ2-5; TRBD2 might be the D (6 bases). V was clipped by 7 bases and J by 1 base, with 19 bases between them. Germline CDR1 reads MDHEN; CDR2 reads SYDVKM. The CDR3 has 16 residues. The CDR3 region is CASTSSAGTGQETQYF. DNA for the CDR3: TGTGCCAGCACCTCTTCGGCGGGGACGGGCCAAGAGACCCAGTACTTC.

This sequence joins TRBV19 and TRBJ1-2, with D perhaps matching TRBD1 (6 bases). Germline assignment: CDR1 LNHDA and CDR2 SQIVND (reference sequence). V dropped 3 bases and J dropped 3 bases, with 8 bases sitting between them. The CDR3 extends over 13 amino acids. The CDR3 spells CASSIGQYYGYTF. In DNA form, the CDR3 reads TGTGCCAGTAGTATTGGACAGTACTATGGCTACACCTTC.

The gene calls are TRBV5-4 and TRBJ2-4; 8 bases line up with TRBD2. The germline V gene encodes CDR1 SGHNT and CDR2 YYREEE (reference sequence). With 0 bases clipped from V and 8 bases from J, the junction kept 4 bases outside the gene matches. The CDR3 sequence is 14 residues long. The CDR3 sequence: CASSLGPSGYIQYF. For the CDR3, the DNA is TGTGCCAGCAGCTTGGGGCCTAGCGGGTACATTCAGTACTTC. Looking up the rest from reference TRBV5-4 and TRBJ2-4 gives the full variable domain: ETGVTQSPTHLIKTRGQQVTLRCSSQSGHNTVSWYQQALGQGPQFIFQYYREEENGRGNFPPRFSGLQFPNYSSELNVNALELDDSALYLCASSLGPSGYIQYFGAGTRLSVL.

The chain links TRBV12-3 or TRBV12-4 to TRBJ1-1; 8 bases are shared with TRBD1. The CDR3 has 13 residues. The V and J ends lost 2 bases and 6 bases, in that order; junction bases with no gene match: 2. The DNA for the CDR3 is TGTGCCAGCAGTTTAAACAGGGGGGCTGAAGCTTTCTTT. As protein: CASSLNRGAEAFF.

This rearrangement joins TRBV5-1 to TRBJ1-4, with 7 nucleotides matching TRBD1. The CDR3 length is 15 residues. V lost 0 bases, J lost 2 bases, and 1 base stayed unmatched. Germline values: CDR1 SGHRS, CDR2 YFSETQ. The CDR3 nucleotides are TGCGCCAGCAGCTTGGGGGGACAGACTAATGAAAAACTGTTTTTT. Protein sequence: CASSLGGQTNEKLFF.

Only a few counts were recorded for this clone. J is TRBJ2-7 and V is TRBV18, with 7 nucleotides matching TRBD1. CDR1 is KGHSH and CDR2 is LQKENI in the germline V gene. V gave up 3 bases and J gave up 3 bases; unmatched junction bases: 8. The CDR3 has 15 amino acids. In nucleotides, the CDR3 is TGTGCCAGCTCACCTGCAGGTGGGACAGACTACGAGCAGTACTTC. The encoded protein is CASSPAGGTDYEQYF. Together with reference TRBV18 and TRBJ2-7, the CDR3 gives the full variable domain: NAGVMQNPRHLVRRRGQEARLRCSPMKGHSHVYWYRQLPEEGLKFMVYLQKENIIDESGMPKERFSAEFPKEGPSILRIQQVVRGDSAAYFCASSPAGGTDYEQYFGPGTRLTVT.

V usage is TRBV18 and J usage is TRBJ2-2; D gene ambiguous. The V gene's germline CDR1 is KGHSH and CDR2 LQKENI. Trimming took 2 bases from V and 0 from J, leaving 7 bases between them. The CDR3 is 15 amino acids. CDR3 protein: CASSPISSNTGELFF. CDR3 bases: TGTGCCAGCTCACCAATCTCGTCGAACACCGGGGAGCTGTTTTTT.

This clone has more than one count but fewer than ten. The V gene is TRBV29-1, the J gene TRBJ1-3; D is unclear. CDR3 size: 13 residues. V lost 2 bases, J lost 8 bases, and 13 bases lay in between. CDR1 SQVTM and CDR2 ANQGSEA come from the germline V gene. CDR3: CSVEIPVGDTIYF. CDR3 coding DNA: TGCAGCGTTGAAATACCCGTCGGGGACACCATATATTTT.

V usage is TRBV29-1 and J usage is TRBJ2-1; 16 positions agree with TRBD2. Per the germline V gene, CDR1 is SQVTM and CDR2 is ANQGSEA. V trimming: 7 bases; J trimming: 15 bases; junction bases outside the gene matches: 6. CDR3 length: 12 residues. CDR3 in DNA: TGCAGCGGGGGACTAGCGGGAGGGCGTGGGTTCTTC. It translates to CSGGLAGGRGFF.

The genes are TRBV5-1 and TRBJ1-3; 8 bases are shared with TRBD1. The V gene's germline CDR1 is SGHRS and CDR2 YFSETQ. The CDR3 runs 15 residues. The V segment lost 2 bases and the J segment 2 bases; nucleotides outside the gene matches: 3. The CDR3 region is CASSFSRGPGNTIYF. The CDR3 DNA follows: TGCGCCAGCAGCTTTTCCAGGGGGCCTGGAAACACCATATATTTT.

V and J are TRBV5-4 and TRBJ2-1, with 10 bases aligning to TRBD1. J was trimmed by 5 bases and V by 0 bases; bases with no gene match: 5. The CDR3 is made up of 16 amino acids. Germline V CDR1 and CDR2: SGHNT, YYREEE (reference sequence). This CDR3 reads CASSLGGTGANNEQFF. As DNA, the CDR3 is TGTGCCAGCAGCTTGGGAGGGACAGGGGCTAACAATGAGCAGTTCTTC.

The J gene is TRBJ2-7, the V gene TRBV5-4, with D maybe TRBD1 (5 bases). V lost 4 bases to trimming and J lost 6 bases, with 20 bases between them. CDR1 and CDR2 from the germline V gene are SGHNT and YYREEE (reference sequence). The CDR3 totals 15 residues. CDR3: CASSSRLTASGEQYF. For the CDR3, the DNA is TGTGCCAGCAGCAGCCGTTTGACAGCTTCGGGCGAGCAGTACTTC. The full variable domain, rest sourced from reference TRBV5-4 and TRBJ2-7, is ETGVTQSPTHLIKTRGQQVTLRCSSQSGHNTVSWYQQALGQGPQFIFQYYREEENGRGNFPPRFSGLQFPNYSSELNVNALELDDSALYLCASSSRLTASGEQYFGPGTRLTVT.

The J gene is TRBJ1-6, the V gene TRBV2, with D possibly matching TRBD1 (5 bases). The CDR3 runs to 14 residues. Germline V CDR1 and CDR2: SNHLY, FYNNEI. Trimming pared 5 bases from V and 7 bases from J, leaving 12 bases between. The CDR3 protein is CASSLTELNSPLHF. DNA of the CDR3: TGTGCCAGCAGTTTGACAGAGTTGAATTCACCCCTCCACTTT. Variable domain in full (rest from reference TRBV2 and TRBJ1-6): EPEVTQTPSHQVTQMGQEVILRCVPISNHLYFYWYRQILGQKVEFLVSFYNNEISEKSEIFDDQFSVERPDGSNFTLKIRSTKLEDSAMYFCASSLTELNSPLHFGNGTRLTVT.

V and J are TRBV7-2 and TRBJ2-2; TRBD1 might be the D (5 bases). CDR1 and CDR2 (germline): SGHTA, FQGNSA. V gave up 5 bases and J gave up 8 bases, with 18 bases separating them. This CDR3 has 15 residues. CDR3: CASSPRADGFGELFF. The CDR3 nucleotides read TGTGCCAGCAGCCCCAGGGCAGATGGATTTGGGGAGCTGTTTTTT.

This sequence joins TRBV5-1 and TRBJ2-1; D is ambiguous. Trimming shortened V by 0 bases and J by 6 bases, and 13 bases separated the two germline ends. Per the germline V gene, CDR1 is SGHRS and CDR2 is YFSETQ. The CDR3 has 15 residues. Written as DNA, the CDR3 is TGCGCCAGCAGCTTGGGGTCCGTCGGTTCCAATGAGCAGTTCTTC. Translated: CASSLGSVGSNEQFF. Supplemented by reference TRBV5-1 and TRBJ2-1, the full variable domain reads KAGVTQTPRYLIKTRGQQVTLSCSPISGHRSVSWYQQTPGQGLQFLFEYFSETQRNKGNFPGRFSGRQFSNSRSEMNVSTLELGDSALYLCASSLGSVGSNEQFFGPGTRLTVL.

This rearrangement joins TRBV28 to TRBJ2-1, with 11 bases lining up with TRBD2. V shed 6 bases, J shed 4 bases, and the junction held 11 bases outside the gene matches. The germline V gene encodes CDR1 MDHEN and CDR2 SYDVKM. The CDR3 spans 17 residues. The CDR3 reads CASSPRLTSGSYNEQFF. The CDR3 bases are TGTGCCAGCAGCCCAAGACTTACTAGCGGGAGTTACAATGAGCAGTTCTTC.